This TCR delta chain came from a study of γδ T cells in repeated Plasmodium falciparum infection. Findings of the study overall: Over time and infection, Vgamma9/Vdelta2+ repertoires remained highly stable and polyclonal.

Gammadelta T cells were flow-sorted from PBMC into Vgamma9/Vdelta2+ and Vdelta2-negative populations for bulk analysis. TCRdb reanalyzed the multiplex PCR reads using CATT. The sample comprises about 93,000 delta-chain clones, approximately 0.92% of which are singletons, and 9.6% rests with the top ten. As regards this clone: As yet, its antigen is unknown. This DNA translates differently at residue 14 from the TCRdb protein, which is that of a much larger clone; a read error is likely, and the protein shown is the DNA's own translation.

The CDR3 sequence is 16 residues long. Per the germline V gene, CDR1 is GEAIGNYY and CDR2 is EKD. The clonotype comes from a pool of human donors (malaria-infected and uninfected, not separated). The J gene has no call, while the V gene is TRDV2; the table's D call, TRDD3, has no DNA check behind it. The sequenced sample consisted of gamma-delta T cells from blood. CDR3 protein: CACDSVLGNYTDKPIF. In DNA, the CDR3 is TGTGCCTGTGACTCCGTACTGGGGAACTACACCGATAAACCCATCTTT.